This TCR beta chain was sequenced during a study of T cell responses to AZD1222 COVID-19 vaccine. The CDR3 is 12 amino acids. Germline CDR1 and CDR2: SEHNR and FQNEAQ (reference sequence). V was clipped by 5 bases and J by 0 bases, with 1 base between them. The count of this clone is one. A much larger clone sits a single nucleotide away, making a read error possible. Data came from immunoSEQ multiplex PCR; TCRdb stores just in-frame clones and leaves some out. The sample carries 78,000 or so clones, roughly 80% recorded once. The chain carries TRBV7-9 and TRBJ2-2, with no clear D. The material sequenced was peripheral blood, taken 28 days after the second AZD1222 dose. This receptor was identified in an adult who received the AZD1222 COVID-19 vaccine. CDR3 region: CASSPNTGELFF. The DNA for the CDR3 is TGTGCCAGCAGCCCGAACACCGGGGAGCTGTTTTTT. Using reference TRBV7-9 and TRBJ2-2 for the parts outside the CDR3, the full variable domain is DTGVSQNPRHKITKRGQNVTFRCDPISEHNRLYWYRQTLGQGPEFLTYFQNEAQLEKSRLLSDRFSAERPKGSFSTLEIQRTEQGDSAMYLCASSPNTGELFFGEGSRLTVL.